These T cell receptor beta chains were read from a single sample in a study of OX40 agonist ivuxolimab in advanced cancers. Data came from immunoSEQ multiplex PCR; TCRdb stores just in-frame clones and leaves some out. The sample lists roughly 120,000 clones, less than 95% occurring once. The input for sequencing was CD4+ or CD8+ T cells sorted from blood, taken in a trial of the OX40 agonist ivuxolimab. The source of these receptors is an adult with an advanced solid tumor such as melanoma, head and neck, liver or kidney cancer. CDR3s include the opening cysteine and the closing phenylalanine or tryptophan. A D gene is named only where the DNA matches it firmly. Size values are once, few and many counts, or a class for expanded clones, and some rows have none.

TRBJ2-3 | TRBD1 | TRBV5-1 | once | CASRFPMTGSTDTQYF | TGCGCCAGCAGGTTCCCTATGACAGGGAGCACAGATACGCAGTATTTT
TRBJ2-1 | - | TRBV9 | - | CASSPPWGSGAGNEQFF | TGTGCCAGCAGCCCACCGTGGGGCTCAGGGGCGGGCAATGAGCAGTTCTTC
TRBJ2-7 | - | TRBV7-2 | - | CASSSRGQGGVRSSYEQYF | TGTGCCAGCAGCTCAAGGGGGCAGGGGGGCGTCAGGAGCTCCTACGAGCAGTACTTC
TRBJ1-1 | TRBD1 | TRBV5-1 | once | CASSLGSGTGGTEAFF | TGCGCCAGCAGCTTGGGCTCGGGGACAGGGGGCACTGAAGCTTTCTTT
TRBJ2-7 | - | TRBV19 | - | CASSITGTYEQYF | TGTGCCAGTAGTATTACAGGAACCTACGAGCAGTACTTC
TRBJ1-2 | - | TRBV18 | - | CASSFRGGAVGYTF | TGTGCCAGCTCCTTTCGGGGGGGCGCTGTTGGCTACACCTTC
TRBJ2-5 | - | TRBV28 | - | CASSSPPTGRETQYF | TGTGCCAGCAGTTCCCCACCGACAGGGAGGGAGACCCAGTACTTC
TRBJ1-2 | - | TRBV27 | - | CASTREPGSNYGYTF | TGTGCCAGCACCCGCGAGCCGGGTTCTAACTATGGCTACACCTTC
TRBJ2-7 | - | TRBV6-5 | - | CASSLSAYEQYF | TGTGCCAGCAGTTTGTCTGCCTACGAGCAGTACTTC
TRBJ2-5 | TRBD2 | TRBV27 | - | CASSFGASGRRETQYF | TGTGCCAGCAGTTTTGGGGCTAGCGGACGCAGGGAGACCCAGTACTTC
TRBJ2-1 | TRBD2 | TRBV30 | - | CAWSEGTTSGRQNEQFF | TGTGCCTGGAGTGAAGGGACCACTAGCGGGAGACAGAATGAGCAGTTCTTC
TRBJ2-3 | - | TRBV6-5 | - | CASRQDSSTDTQYF | TGTGCCAGCAGACAAGATTCTAGCACAGATACGCAGTATTTT
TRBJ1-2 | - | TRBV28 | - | CASSFQTAFGYTF | TGTGCCAGCAGTTTCCAAACAGCCTTTGGCTACACCTTC
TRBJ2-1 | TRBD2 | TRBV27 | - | CASSLRSGRAVEQFF | TGTGCCAGCAGTTTAAGGAGCGGGAGGGCAGTTGAGCAGTTCTTC
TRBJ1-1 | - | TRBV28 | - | CASSTETEAFF | TGTGCCAGCAGTACGGAGACTGAAGCTTTCTTT
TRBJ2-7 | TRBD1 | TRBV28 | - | CASRSIRDRSSYEQYF | TGTGCCAGCCGGTCTATCCGGGACAGGAGCTCCTACGAGCAGTACTTC
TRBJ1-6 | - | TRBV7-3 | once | CASSQMEARYNSPLHF | TGTGCCAGCAGCCAAATGGAGGCCCGCTATAATTCACCCCTCCACTTT
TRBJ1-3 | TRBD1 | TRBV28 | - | CASKRGGAGNTIYF | TGTGCCAGCAAGCGAGGGGGCGCTGGAAACACCATATATTTT
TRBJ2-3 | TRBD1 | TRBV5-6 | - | CASSPDRATTDTQYF | TGTGCCAGCAGCCCTGACAGGGCTACCACAGATACGCAGTATTTT
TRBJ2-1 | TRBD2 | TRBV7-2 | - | CASSLVLWLAENYNEQFF | TGTGCCAGCAGCTTAGTCTTGTGGCTAGCGGAAAACTACAATGAGCAGTTCTTC
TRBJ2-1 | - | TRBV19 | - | CASSSQLRFSEQFF | TGTGCCAGTAGTTCCCAGCTGAGATTCTCAGAGCAGTTCTTC
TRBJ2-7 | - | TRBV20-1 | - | CSARGFYEQYF | TGCAGTGCTAGAGGTTTCTACGAGCAGTACTTC
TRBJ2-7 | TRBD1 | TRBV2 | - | CASRANPRDRGGEQYF | TGTGCCAGCAGAGCAAACCCCCGGGACAGGGGGGGAGAGCAGTACTTC
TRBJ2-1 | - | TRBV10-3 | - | CAISELNEQFF | TGTGCCATCAGTGAGTTGAATGAGCAGTTCTTC
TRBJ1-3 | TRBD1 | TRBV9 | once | CASSVGQGAPRNTIYF | TGTGCCAGCAGCGTAGGTCAGGGGGCGCCGAGAAACACCATATATTTT
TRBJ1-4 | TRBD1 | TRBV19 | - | CASSLSGTGNEKLFF | TGTGCCAGTAGTCTTTCCGGGACAGGGAATGAAAAACTGTTTTTT
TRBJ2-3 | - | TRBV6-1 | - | CASSDTDTQYF | TGTGCCAGCAGTGACACAGATACGCAGTATTTT
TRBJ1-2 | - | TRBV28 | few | CASSFNGMRNGYTF | TGTGCCAGCAGTTTCAATGGGATGAGGAATGGCTACACCTTC
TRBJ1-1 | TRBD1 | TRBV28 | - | CASPRDRVNTEAFF | TGTGCCAGCCCCCGGGACAGGGTAAACACTGAAGCTTTCTTT